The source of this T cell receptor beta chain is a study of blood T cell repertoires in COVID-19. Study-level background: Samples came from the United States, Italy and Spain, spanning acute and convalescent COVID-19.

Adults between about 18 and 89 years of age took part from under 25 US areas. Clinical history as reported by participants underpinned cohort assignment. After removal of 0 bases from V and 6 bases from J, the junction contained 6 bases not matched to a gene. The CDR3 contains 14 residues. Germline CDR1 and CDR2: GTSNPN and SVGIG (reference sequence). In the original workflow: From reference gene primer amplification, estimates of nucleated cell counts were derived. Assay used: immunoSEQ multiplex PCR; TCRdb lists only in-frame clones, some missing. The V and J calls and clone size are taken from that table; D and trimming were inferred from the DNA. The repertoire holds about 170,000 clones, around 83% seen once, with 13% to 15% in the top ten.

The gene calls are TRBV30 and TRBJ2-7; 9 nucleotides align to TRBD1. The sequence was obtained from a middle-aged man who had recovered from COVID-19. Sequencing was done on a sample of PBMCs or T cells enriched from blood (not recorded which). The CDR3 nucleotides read TGTGCCTGGAGTGTATACGGGACAGGGCCCGAGCAGTACTTC. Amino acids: CAWSVYGTGPEQYF.